This T cell receptor beta chain was identified in a study of T cell responses to AZD1222 COVID-19 vaccine. The repertoire was sequenced with immunoSEQ multiplex PCR; TCRdb's copy has only in-frame clones and lacks some. Of approximately 220,000 clones listed, 90% to 95% are singletons. This CDR3 spans 16 amino acids. Germline CDR1 SEHNR, CDR2 FQNEAQ (reference sequence). Unmatched junction bases numbered 4, after V lost 0 bases and J lost 6 bases. V gene TRBV7-9 combines with J gene TRBJ1-6; 8 bases are a match to TRBD1. The source is an adult in good health. The sample was peripheral blood, taken on day 0 of MenACWY control vaccination. The CDR3 DNA is TGTGCCAGCAGCTTAGCTCGGGGACAGGTTAATTCACCCCTCCACTTT. It encodes CASSLARGQVNSPLHF.